This T cell receptor (beta chain) stems from a study of tumor and adjacent non-tumor tissue in lung cancer. Findings of the study overall: Top 100 clones took a larger repertoire share in normal lung. Significantly higher TCR diversity was found in tumor than normal lung.

As regards this clonotype: The antigen remains undetermined.

The template was RNA from unsorted bulk tissue. The CDR3 runs to 13 residues. Trimming removed 8 bases from V and 4 bases from J, with 14 bases in between. Germline V gene data show CDR1 as MNHEY and CDR2 as SVGEGT. The library came from three nested PCR rounds adapted from ARM-PCR protocols. TCRdb redid the calling of the multiplex PCR reads with MiXCR, one entry per CDR3 protein. The data hold 200,000 or so distinct CDR3 sequences, with 71% observed a single time. This clonotype originated in a man aged 55 to 69 with non-small cell lung cancer. This chain uses TRBV6-2 or TRBV6-3 with TRBJ1-1; D not resolved. Source material: lung tumor tissue. CDR3 DNA: TGTGCCAGCTGTTTCCAGATAATCACTGAAGCTTTCTTT. It translates to CASCFQIITEAFF.